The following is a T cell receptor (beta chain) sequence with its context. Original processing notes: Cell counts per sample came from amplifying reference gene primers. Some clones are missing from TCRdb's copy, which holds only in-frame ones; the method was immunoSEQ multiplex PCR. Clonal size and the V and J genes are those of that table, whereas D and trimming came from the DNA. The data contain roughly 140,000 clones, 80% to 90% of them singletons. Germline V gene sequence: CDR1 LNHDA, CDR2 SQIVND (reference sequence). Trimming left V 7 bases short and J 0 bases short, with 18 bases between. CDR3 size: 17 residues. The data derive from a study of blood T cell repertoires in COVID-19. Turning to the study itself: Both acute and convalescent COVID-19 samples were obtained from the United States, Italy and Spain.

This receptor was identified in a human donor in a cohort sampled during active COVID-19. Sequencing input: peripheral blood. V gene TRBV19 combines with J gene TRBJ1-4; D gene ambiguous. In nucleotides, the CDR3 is TGTGCCAGTACCTACACGGGGTCGAGGGCAACTAATGAAAAACTGTTTTTT. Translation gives CASTYTGSRATNEKLFF.